These T cell receptor beta chains were read from a single sample in a study of cytotoxic CD8 clonotypes in ibrutinib-treated CLL. The assay was immunoSEQ multiplex PCR, and TCRdb's table has in-frame clones only and misses some. The table records over 30,000 clones, 65% to 70% of them present only once. The material was PBMCs, obtained at disease progression, from a patient treated with ibrutinib. All receptors derive from a human donor with chronic lymphocytic leukemia. Each CDR3 is given with its conserved first and last residue. The D gene is left open where the match is weak. Only some rows state a clone size, as once, few, many or a class for expanded clones.

clone_size,j_call,d_call,v_call,cdr3_aa,cdr3_nt
.,TRBJ2-1,TRBD2,TRBV27,CASSNFFAAGGYNEQFF,TGTGCCAGCAGTAACTTTTTTGCAGCGGGAGGGTACAATGAGCAGTTCTTC
.,TRBJ1-1,.,TRBV7-2,CASSLSGGRVAFF,TGTGCCAGCAGCTTATCTGGGGGGCGCGTAGCTTTCTTT
.,TRBJ1-2,.,TRBV19,CASSVATGFYGYTF,TGTGCCAGTAGTGTGGCCACGGGGTTTTATGGCTACACCTTC
.,TRBJ2-3,.,TRBV5-1,CASSQGPAVNTQYF,TGCGCCAGCAGCCAGGGACCCGCCGTAAATACGCAGTATTTT
.,TRBJ2-5,.,TRBV13,CASSGDYPTKTQYF,TGTGCCAGCAGCGGAGACTACCCTACTAAAACCCAGTACTTC
.,TRBJ2-7,TRBD2,TRBV5-1,CASSLGREGEQYF,TGCGCCAGCAGCTTGGGGCGGGAGGGCGAGCAGTACTTC
.,TRBJ2-7,TRBD1,TRBV5-5,CASSLEGQASYEQYF,TGTGCCAGCAGCTTGGAGGGACAGGCCTCCTACGAGCAGTACTTC
few,TRBJ2-3,.,TRBV30,CAWSRGEDTQYF,TGTGCCTGGAGCAGGGGTGAAGATACGCAGTATTTT
.,TRBJ1-5,.,TRBV2,CASSEISAWNQPQHF,TGTGCCAGCAGTGAGATCTCGGCTTGGAATCAGCCCCAGCATTTT
.,TRBJ2-7,TRBD2,TRBV7-6,CASSLAVASGTNEQYF,TGTGCCAGCAGCTTAGCGGTAGCTAGCGGTACGAACGAGCAGTACTTC
few,TRBJ1-3,.,TRBV5-1,CASSLSPGSGNTIYF,TGCGCCAGCAGCTTGAGTCCAGGCTCTGGAAACACCATATATTTT
.,TRBJ2-3,TRBD2,TRBV4-3,CASSQDRGEDLTDTQYF,TGCGCCAGCAGCCAAGATCGGGGGGAAGACCTCACAGATACGCAGTATTTT
.,TRBJ2-7,TRBD1,TRBV6-1,CASLGQISVHEQYF,TGTGCCAGCCTGGGACAGATCTCCGTCCACGAGCAGTACTTC
medium-sized,TRBJ1-5,TRBD1,TRBV5-6,CASSSSHRGDQPQHF,TGTGCCAGCAGCTCGTCGCACAGGGGAGATCAGCCCCAGCATTTT
.,TRBJ1-2,.,TRBV30,CAWNGGLGYTF,TGTGCCTGGAACGGGGGGCTTGGCTACACCTTC
.,TRBJ2-1,.,TRBV19,CASSINPGSNEQFF,TGTGCCAGTAGTATAAATCCAGGGAGCAATGAGCAGTTCTTC
.,TRBJ2-1,.,TRBV11-2,CASSLSYNNEQFF,TGTGCCAGCAGCTTATCCTACAACAATGAGCAGTTCTTC
once,TRBJ2-7,.,TRBV18,CASSPYPPGQGFTYEQYF,TGTGCCAGCTCACCATATCCCCCGGGCCAAGGGTTCACCTACGAGCAGTACTTC
.,TRBJ2-7,.,TRBV2,CASGGSPRGWSSYEQYF,TGTGCCAGCGGCGGATCGCCCAGGGGCTGGAGCTCCTACGAGCAGTACTTC
.,TRBJ2-3,.,TRBV1,CTSSQGLVRDTQYF,TGCACCAGCAGCCAAGGCCTCGTACGGGATACGCAGTATTTT
.,TRBJ2-5,.,TRBV18,CASSPRIGLQETQYF,TGTGCCAGCTCACCACGTATAGGCCTCCAAGAGACCCAGTACTTC
.,TRBJ2-5,.,TRBV2,CASSRLQGTQTQYF,TGTGCCAGCAGTAGGCTTCAGGGGACGCAGACCCAGTACTTC
.,TRBJ2-1,.,TRBV10-3,CAISVRASSYNEQFF,TGTGCCATCAGTGTTCGGGCTAGCTCCTACAATGAGCAGTTCTTC
.,TRBJ2-5,TRBD2,TRBV28,CASRTSGQETQYF,TGTGCCAGCAGAACTAGCGGCCAAGAGACCCAGTACTTC
.,TRBJ2-1,.,TRBV30,CACTPGLGLNEQFF,TGTGCCTGCACCCCCGGACTGGGGCTCAATGAGCAGTTCTTC
.,TRBJ2-2,.,TRBV2,CASSSVNTGELFF,TGTGCCAGCAGTTCTGTGAACACCGGGGAGCTGTTTTTT
.,TRBJ2-1,TRBD1,TRBV25-1,CASSESPGTGGYNEQFF,TGTGCCAGCAGTGAATCGCCAGGGACAGGGGGATACAATGAGCAGTTCTTC
.,TRBJ2-7,TRBD1,TRBV7-2,CASSRYRGSYEQYF,TGTGCCAGCAGCAGATACAGGGGGTCCTACGAGCAGTACTTC
few,TRBJ2-5,.,TRBV4-3,CASSQGRGAETQYF,TGCGCCAGCAGCCAAGGCAGGGGGGCAGAGACCCAGTACTTC
.,TRBJ1-1,TRBD1,TRBV28,CASRTGIGGTEAFF,TGTGCCAGCAGGACAGGGATCGGTGGGACTGAAGCTTTCTTT
.,TRBJ2-2,.,TRBV7-6,CASSFHTGELFF,TGTGCCAGCAGCTTCCACACCGGGGAGCTGTTTTTT
once,TRBJ2-1,.,TRBV7-2,CASSLQGGNEQFF,TGTGCCAGCAGCTTACAGGGGGGCAATGAGCAGTTCTTC
.,TRBJ2-7,.,TRBV11-3,CASSQHRDSYEQYF,TGTGCCAGCAGCCAACACAGGGATTCCTACGAGCAGTACTTC
.,TRBJ2-5,.,TRBV27,CASSRRWGQETQYF,TGTGCCAGCAGTCGCCGCTGGGGCCAAGAGACCCAGTACTTC
.,TRBJ2-1,.,TRBV5-1,CASSPGQSYNEQFF,TGCGCCAGCAGCCCAGGACAGTCCTACAATGAGCAGTTCTTC
medium-sized,TRBJ2-7,.,TRBV7-9,CASSFITTGTATYEQYF,TGTGCCAGCAGCTTCATTACGACTGGGACTGCCACCTACGAGCAGTACTTC
.,TRBJ1-1,.,TRBV11-2,CASSLDMGPFEAFF,TGTGCCAGCAGCTTAGATATGGGACCATTTGAAGCTTTCTTT
.,TRBJ1-1,TRBD1,TRBV28,CASSSPGQGMSEAFF,TGTGCCAGCAGTTCGCCGGGACAGGGAATGTCTGAAGCTTTCTTT
.,TRBJ2-3,TRBD1,TRBV4-3,CASSQESGGSTDTQYF,TGCGCCAGCAGCCAAGAGTCAGGGGGTAGCACAGATACGCAGTATTTT
.,TRBJ1-5,.,TRBV18,CASSQSGDGNQPQHF,TGTGCCAGCTCACAGTCAGGGGACGGCAATCAGCCCCAGCATTTT
.,TRBJ2-3,TRBD2,TRBV6-5,CASSYSGGGGVDTQYF,TGTGCCAGCAGTTACTCTGGCGGGGGGGGCGTAGATACGCAGTATTTT
few,TRBJ1-5,.,TRBV19,CASSLGWGARNQPQHF,TGTGCCAGTAGCCTGGGGTGGGGGGCCCGCAATCAGCCCCAGCATTTT
.,TRBJ1-3,TRBD1,TRBV15,CATSRNPDRRAHSGNTIYF,TGTGCCACCAGCAGAAACCCGGACAGGAGGGCTCACTCTGGAAACACCATATATTTT
.,TRBJ1-1,.,TRBV27,CASSSGTPSGMNTEAFF,TGTGCCAGCAGCTCCGGGACACCCAGCGGGATGAACACTGAAGCTTTCTTT
.,TRBJ2-7,.,TRBV30,CAWSVRRSSYEQYF,TGTGCCTGGAGTGTACGTCGGAGCTCCTACGAGCAGTACTTC
.,TRBJ2-1,.,TRBV29-1,CSVEADEGRGWDNEQFF,TGCAGCGTTGAAGCCGACGAGGGCAGGGGATGGGACAATGAGCAGTTCTTC
.,TRBJ2-5,TRBD2,TRBV4-1,CASSQDRGGRGTQYF,TGCGCCAGCAGCCAAGATCGGGGAGGGAGAGGGACCCAGTACTTC
.,TRBJ2-7,TRBD1,TRBV27,CASSPWTGTYEQYF,TGTGCCAGCAGTCCCTGGACAGGGACCTACGAGCAGTACTTC
.,TRBJ2-1,.,TRBV11-2,CASIPVQGALRNEQFF,TGTGCCAGCATACCTGTCCAAGGGGCCTTAAGGAATGAGCAGTTCTTC
.,TRBJ2-3,.,TRBV6-5,CASSYGTGHTQYF,TGTGCCAGCAGTTACGGAACGGGGCATACGCAGTATTTT
few,TRBJ1-4,.,TRBV5-4,CASSLEVGAEKLFF,TGTGCCAGCAGCTTGGAAGTGGGTGCCGAAAAACTGTTTTTT
.,TRBJ2-7,.,TRBV5-1,CASSSSYEQYF,TGCGCCAGCAGCTCCTCCTACGAGCAGTACTTC